This T cell receptor (beta chain) was captured in a study of T-cell memory formation after mild COVID-19. Amplification by 5'RACE using constant-segment primers produced TCR alpha and TCR beta cDNA libraries that carried sample barcodes and UMIs. MiXCR, applied by TCRdb to the 5' RACE reads, yields one record per CDR3 protein. The profile covers fewer than 550,000 distinct CDR3 sequences, with 15% to 20% appearing a single time and 7.5% to 10% taken by the ten largest. Trimming cost V 3 bases and J 4 bases, with 6 bases left between them. CDR3 size: 11 residues. Germline CDR1 reads DFQATT; CDR2 reads SNEGSKA (reference sequence).

Material for sequencing was PBMCs or a T cell subset sorted from them (not recorded which). This receptor was taken from an adult woman who had mild COVID-19 (a few samples of this study predate the infection). Cell type and time point are not known. The chain combines TRBV20-1 with TRBJ1-2; D possibly corresponds to TRBD1 (6 bases). The CDR3 coding sequence is TGCAGTGCTAGGGACAGCTATGGCTACACCTTC. Amino acid sequence: CSARDSYGYTF.